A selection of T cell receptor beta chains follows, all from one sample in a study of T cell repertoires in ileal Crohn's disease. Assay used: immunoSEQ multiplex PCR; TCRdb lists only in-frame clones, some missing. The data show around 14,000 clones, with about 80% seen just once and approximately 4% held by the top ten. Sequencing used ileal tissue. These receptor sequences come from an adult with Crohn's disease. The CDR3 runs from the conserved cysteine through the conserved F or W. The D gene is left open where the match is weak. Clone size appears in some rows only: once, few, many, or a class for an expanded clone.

TGTGCCAGCAGTGAAGAGGGACGGGGGGTAAGCAATCAGCCCCAGCATTTT,CASSEEGRGVSNQPQHF,TRBV6-1,NA,NA,TRBJ1-5
TGTGCCAGTAGTATACAACTAGCGGCTTACAATGAGCAGTTCTTC,CASSIQLAAYNEQFF,TRBV19,TRBD2,NA,TRBJ2-1
TGTGCCACCACCGGGGGACTAGCGGGAGGTAGATATGAGCAGTTCTTC,CATTGGLAGGRYEQFF,TRBV2,TRBD2,NA,TRBJ2-1
TGTGCCTGGAGTGGGACAGCTGGGGCCAACGTCCTGACTTTC,CAWSGTAGANVLTF,TRBV30,NA,NA,TRBJ2-6
TGTGCCAGTAGTGCCCAGGGGACAGATACGCAGTATTTT,CASSAQGTDTQYF,TRBV19,NA,NA,TRBJ2-3
TGCGCCAGCAGCCCACGACCTGGGCCTGAAGCTTTCTTT,CASSPRPGPEAFF,TRBV5-1,NA,NA,TRBJ1-1
TGTGCCAGCAGGTACTCTGGAGAGACCCAGTACTTC,CASRYSGETQYF,TRBV2,NA,NA,TRBJ2-5
TGTGCCAGCAGATCAAAATTCGGACAGGGCTGGAATGGCTACACCTTC,CASRSKFGQGWNGYTF,TRBV25-1,TRBD1,NA,TRBJ1-2
TGTGCCAGCAGCCCCTCTAGCGGGGGGGGAGCTGCAGATACGCAGTATTTT,CASSPSSGGGAADTQYF,TRBV11-3,TRBD2,NA,TRBJ2-3
TGTGCCAGTACCACGGGTCTCCCCAATCAGCCCCAGCATTTT,CASTTGLPNQPQHF,TRBV19,NA,once,TRBJ1-5
TGCGCCAGCAGCCAGTCGGGACAGGGAAGGGCCAAAAACATTCAGTACTTC,CASSQSGQGRAKNIQYF,TRBV4-1,TRBD1,NA,TRBJ2-4
TGTGCCAGTAGCGGTAACTATCGGACTGAAGCTTTCTTT,CASSGNYRTEAFF,TRBV19,NA,NA,TRBJ1-1
TGTGCCAGCAGCAGCCCCGGGACTAGCGGGCCCATCAGGTACAATGAGCAGTTCTTC,CASSSPGTSGPIRYNEQFF,TRBV27,TRBD2,once,TRBJ2-1
TGCAGCGTGGGGAGGGGGGGCGCCACCTACAATGAGCAGTTCTTC,CSVGRGGATYNEQFF,TRBV29-1,NA,once,TRBJ2-1
TGTGCCAGAAGCTTAGTTAAGGGGATGAACACTGAAGCTTTCTTT,CARSLVKGMNTEAFF,TRBV7-5,NA,once,TRBJ1-1
TGTGCCACGCGGACAGGGGGATTCTCGGAAGCTTTCTTT,CATRTGGFSEAFF,TRBV19,TRBD1,NA,TRBJ1-1
TGTGCCAGCAGTACCCAGGGGGCGCGTTACGAGCAGTACTTC,CASSTQGARYEQYF,TRBV2,TRBD1,NA,TRBJ2-7
TGCGCCAGCAGCCAAACAAGACTAGCGGGAGTGAATGAGCAGTTCTTC,CASSQTRLAGVNEQFF,TRBV4-3,TRBD2,NA,TRBJ2-1
TGCGCCAGCAGCTTGGGAGGGACAGCGAACACTGAAGCTTTCTTT,CASSLGGTANTEAFF,TRBV5-1,TRBD1,once,TRBJ1-1
TGTGCCAGCAGTATCCAGGGCGCTAACTATGGCTACACCTTC,CASSIQGANYGYTF,TRBV27,NA,few,TRBJ1-2